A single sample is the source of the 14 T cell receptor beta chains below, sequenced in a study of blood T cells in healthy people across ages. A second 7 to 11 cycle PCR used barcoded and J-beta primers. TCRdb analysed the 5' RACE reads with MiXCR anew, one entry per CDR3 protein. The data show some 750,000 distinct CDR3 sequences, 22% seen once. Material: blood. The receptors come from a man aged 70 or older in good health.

CDR3 residues: CAISESTSGEQYF. CDR3 sequence (DNA): TGTGCCATCAGTGAGTCTACTAGCGGCGAGCAGTACTTC. J is TRBJ2-7 and V is TRBV10-3, with 8 bases aligning to TRBD2. V lost 0 bases, J lost 6 bases, and 1 base stayed unmatched. The CDR3 sequence is 13 residues long. Germline assignment: CDR1 ENHRY and CDR2 SYGVKD.

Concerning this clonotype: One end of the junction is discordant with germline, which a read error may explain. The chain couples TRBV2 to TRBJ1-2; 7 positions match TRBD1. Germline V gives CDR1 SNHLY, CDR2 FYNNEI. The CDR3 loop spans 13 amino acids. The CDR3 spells CASSNRGARREVF. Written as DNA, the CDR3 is TGTGCCAGCAGCAACAGGGGCGCAAGGAGAGAGGTCTTC.

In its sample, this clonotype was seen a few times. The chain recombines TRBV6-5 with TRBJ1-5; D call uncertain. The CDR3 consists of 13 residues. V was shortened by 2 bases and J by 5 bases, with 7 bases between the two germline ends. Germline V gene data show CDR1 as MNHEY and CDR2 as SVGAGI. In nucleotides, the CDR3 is TGTGCCAGCAGTTACAGGTGGGATCAGCCCCAGCATTTT. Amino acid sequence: CASSYRWDQPQHF.

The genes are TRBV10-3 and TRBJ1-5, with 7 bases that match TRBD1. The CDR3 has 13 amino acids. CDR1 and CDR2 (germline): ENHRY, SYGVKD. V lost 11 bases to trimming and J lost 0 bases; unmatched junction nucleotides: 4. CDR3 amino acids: CAGGQDSNQPQHF. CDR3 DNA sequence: TGTGCCGGCGGACAGGATAGCAATCAGCCCCAGCATTTT.

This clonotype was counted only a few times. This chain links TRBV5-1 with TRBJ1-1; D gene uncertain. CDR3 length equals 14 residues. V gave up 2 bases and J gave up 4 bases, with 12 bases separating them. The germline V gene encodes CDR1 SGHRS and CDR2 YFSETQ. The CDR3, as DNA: TGCGCCAGCAGCTTCGGCCGGAAACTCACTGAAGCTTTCTTT. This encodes CASSFGRKLTEAFF.

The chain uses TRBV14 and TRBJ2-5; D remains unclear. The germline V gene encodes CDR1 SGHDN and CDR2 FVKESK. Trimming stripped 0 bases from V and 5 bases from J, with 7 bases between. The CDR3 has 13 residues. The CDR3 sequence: CASSQDVGETQYF. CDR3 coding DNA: TGTGCCAGCAGCCAAGATGTAGGCGAGACCCAGTACTTC.

DNA for the CDR3: TGTGCCATCAGTGAGCGGGAAGAGACCCAGTACTTC. Its protein product is CAISEREETQYF. This rearrangement joins TRBV10-3 to TRBJ2-5; D is unclear. There are 12 residues in the CDR3. Germline V CDR1 and CDR2: ENHRY, SYGVKD. V lost 2 bases to trimming and J lost 3 bases, with 4 bases between them.

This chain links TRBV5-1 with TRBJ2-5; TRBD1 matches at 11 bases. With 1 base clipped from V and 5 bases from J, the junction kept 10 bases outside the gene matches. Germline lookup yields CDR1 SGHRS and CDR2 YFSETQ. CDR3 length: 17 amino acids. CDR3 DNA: TGCGCCAGCAGCTTGAGAGGAGGGACAGGGGGTCGGGAGACCCAGTACTTC. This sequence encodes CASSLRGGTGGRETQYF.

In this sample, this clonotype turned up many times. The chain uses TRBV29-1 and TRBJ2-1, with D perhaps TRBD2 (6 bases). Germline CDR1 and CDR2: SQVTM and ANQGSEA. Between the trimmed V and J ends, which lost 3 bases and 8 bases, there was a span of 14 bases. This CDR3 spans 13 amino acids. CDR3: CSVDVGGWDEQFF. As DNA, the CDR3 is TGCAGCGTTGACGTGGGAGGATGGGATGAGCAGTTCTTC.

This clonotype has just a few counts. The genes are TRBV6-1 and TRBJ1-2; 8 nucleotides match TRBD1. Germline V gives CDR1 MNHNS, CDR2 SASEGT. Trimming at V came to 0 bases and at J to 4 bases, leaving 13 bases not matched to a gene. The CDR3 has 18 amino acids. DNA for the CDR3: TGTGCCAGCAGTGAAGCGCTCGTCAGGGGGCAGTCCTTCTATGGCTACACCTTC. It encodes CASSEALVRGQSFYGYTF.

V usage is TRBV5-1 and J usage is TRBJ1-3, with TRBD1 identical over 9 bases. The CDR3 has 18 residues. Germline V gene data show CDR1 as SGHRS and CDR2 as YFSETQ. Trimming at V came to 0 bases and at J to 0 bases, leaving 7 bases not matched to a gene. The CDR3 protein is CASSLAPAGQGSGNTIYF. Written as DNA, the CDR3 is TGCGCCAGCAGCTTGGCCCCGGCGGGACAGGGCTCTGGAAACACCATATATTTT.

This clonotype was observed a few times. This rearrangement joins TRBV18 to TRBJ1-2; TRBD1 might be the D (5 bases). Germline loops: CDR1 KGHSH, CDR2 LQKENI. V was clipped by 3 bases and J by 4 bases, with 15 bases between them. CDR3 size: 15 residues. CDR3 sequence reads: CASSPTVTDIYGYTF. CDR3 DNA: TGTGCCAGCTCACCTACAGTGACAGATATCTATGGCTACACCTTC. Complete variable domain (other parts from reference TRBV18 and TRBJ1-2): NAGVMQNPRHLVRRRGQEARLRCSPMKGHSHVYWYRQLPEEGLKFMVYLQKENIIDESGMPKERFSAEFPKEGPSILRIQQVVRGDSAAYFCASSPTVTDIYGYTFGSGTRLTVV.

Written as DNA, the CDR3 is TGTGCCAGCAGTTACGGGGACAGGGGGCTGTACGAGCAGTACTTC. This translates into CASSYGDRGLYEQYF. The chain couples TRBV6-5 to TRBJ2-7; TRBD1 matches at 12 bases. This CDR3 is 15 amino acids long. Germline V lookup: CDR1 MNHEY, CDR2 SVGAGI. J lost 4 bases, V lost 2 bases, and 3 bases had no gene match.

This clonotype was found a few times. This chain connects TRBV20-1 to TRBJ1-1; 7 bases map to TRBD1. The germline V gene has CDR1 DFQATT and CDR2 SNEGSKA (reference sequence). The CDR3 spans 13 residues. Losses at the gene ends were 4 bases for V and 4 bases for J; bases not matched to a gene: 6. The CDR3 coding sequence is TGCAGTGCTAAAGTGGCAGGGGGCACTGAAGCTTTCTTT. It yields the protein CSAKVAGGTEAFF.